This T cell receptor (beta chain) was identified in a study of blood T cell repertoires in COVID-19. Study summary: Acute-phase and convalescent COVID-19 samples originated in the United States, Italy and Spain. T cells, B-cell-depleted T cells, or PBMCs provided the cDNA or gDNA that served as material.

Authors' analysis steps: Reference gene primers were amplified, and this amplification served to estimate nucleated cell counts. Only in-frame clones appear in the TCRdb table, and some are missing; sequencing was by immunoSEQ multiplex PCR. The DNA gave D and trimming, while V, J and clone size come from that table. The sample contains fewer than 150,000 clones, around 64% of which appear only once. The sequence derives from a human donor with acute or convalescent COVID-19. The donor label of this sample is uncertain. Input material: peripheral blood.

CDR3 DNA: TGTGCCAGCAGCCCTACGAGCTCTGGGGCCAACGTCCTGACTTTC. It encodes CASSPTSSGANVLTF. The chain joins TRBV6-6 to TRBJ2-6; D remains unclear. Germline V CDR1 and CDR2: MNHNY, SVGAGI (reference sequence). CDR3 size: 15 residues. V lost 6 bases and J lost 0, with 9 bases in between.